This T cell receptor beta chain was captured by sequencing in a study of blood T cells in healthy people across ages. Findings and limits, study-wide: Diversity of TCR beta per million T cells declined in a roughly linear way with age.

The CDR3 is made up of 14 amino acids. After removal of 4 bases from V and 3 bases from J, the junction contained 5 bases not matched to a gene. CDR1 and CDR2 (germline): SGHTA, FQGTGA. Per sample, at least 6 micrograms of total RNA were extracted. Points on this clonotype: The antigen is unknown.

The second PCR ran roughly 6 to 11 cycles with a sample-barcoded 5' primer and J-beta primers. TCRdb called the 5' RACE reads again in MiXCR, with one record for every CDR3 protein. The sample lists about 510,000 distinct CDR3 sequences; about 28% were seen once. Another study also made use of these data, one on T cells of mothers and their children. That study reports: Three mothers and their six children, all healthy Caucasians, donated. The second PCR's M1S primer added sample barcodes and 2-4 random nucleotides.

The sequencing input was blood. The TCR comes from a boy between 2 and 10 years old in good health. V is TRBV7-3 and J is TRBJ2-5; 7 nucleotides match TRBD1. CDR3 protein: CASSSPGTEETQYF. Written as DNA, the CDR3 is TGTGCCAGCAGCTCCCCCGGGACAGAAGAGACCCAGTACTTC.